These 2 T cell receptor beta chains were all obtained from the same sample, sequenced in a study of blood T cells in healthy people across ages. It was with a sample-barcoded 5' primer and a J-beta primer mix that a second PCR of about 7 to 12 cycles was run. TCRdb reprocessed the 5' RACE reads with MiXCR, giving one entry per CDR3 protein. The data hold about 590,000 distinct CDR3 sequences, with approximately 30% observed a single time. Sequences were obtained from blood. Every receptor here comes from an elderly woman in good health.

Many counts were recorded for this clonotype. CDR3 sequence (DNA): TGCAGTGCTAGAGACCTATATAATCAGGGTGGCTATGGCTACACCTTC. It yields the protein CSARDLYNQGGYGYTF. The chain is built from TRBV20-1 and TRBJ1-2; TRBD1 is a possible D gene (5 bases). The V end was cut by 0 bases, the J end by 4 bases, with 18 bases between. Per germline, CDR1 DFQATT and CDR2 SNEGSKA (reference sequence). This CDR3 region has 16 residues.

In its sample, this clonotype was seen a few times. The chain couples TRBV12-3 or TRBV12-4 to TRBJ1-4; 10 bases line up with TRBD1. V trimming: 6 bases; J trimming: 2 bases; junction bases outside the gene matches: 3. There are 15 residues in the CDR3. CDR3 protein: CASRRTGGTNEKLFF. As DNA, the CDR3 is TGTGCCAGCAGAAGGACAGGGGGTACTAATGAAAAACTGTTTTTT.